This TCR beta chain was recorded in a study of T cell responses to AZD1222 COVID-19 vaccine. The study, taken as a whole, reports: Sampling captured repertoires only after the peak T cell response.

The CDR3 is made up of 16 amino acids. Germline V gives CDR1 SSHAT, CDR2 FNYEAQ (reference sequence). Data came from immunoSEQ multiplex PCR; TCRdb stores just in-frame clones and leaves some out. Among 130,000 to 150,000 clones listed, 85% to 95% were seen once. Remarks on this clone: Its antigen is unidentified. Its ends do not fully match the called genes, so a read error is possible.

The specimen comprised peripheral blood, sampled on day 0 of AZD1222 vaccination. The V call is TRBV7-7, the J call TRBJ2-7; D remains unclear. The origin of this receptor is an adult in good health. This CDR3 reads CASSLVLSRAFFEQYF. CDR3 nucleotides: TGTGCTAGCAGCTTAGTCTTATCACGGGCGTTTTTCGAGCAGTACTTC.